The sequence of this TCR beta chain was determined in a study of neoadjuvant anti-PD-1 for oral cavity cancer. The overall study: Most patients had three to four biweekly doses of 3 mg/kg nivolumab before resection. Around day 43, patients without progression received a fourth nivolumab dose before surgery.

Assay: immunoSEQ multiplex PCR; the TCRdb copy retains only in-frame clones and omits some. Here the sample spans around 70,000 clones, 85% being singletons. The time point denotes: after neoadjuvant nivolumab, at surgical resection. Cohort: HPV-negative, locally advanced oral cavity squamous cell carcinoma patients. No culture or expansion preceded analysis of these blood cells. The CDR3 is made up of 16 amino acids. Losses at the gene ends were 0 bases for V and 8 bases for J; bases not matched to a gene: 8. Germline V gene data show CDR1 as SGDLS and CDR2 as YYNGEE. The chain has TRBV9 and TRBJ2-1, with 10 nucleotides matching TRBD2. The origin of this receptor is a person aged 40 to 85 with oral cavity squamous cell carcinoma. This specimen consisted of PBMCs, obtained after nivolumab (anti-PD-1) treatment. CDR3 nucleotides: TGTGCCAGCAGCGTAGTAGGTAGCGGGAGGCGCGATGAGCAGTTCTTC. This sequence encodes CASSVVGSGRRDEQFF.